This TCR beta chain was profiled in a study of CD8 T cells in ankylosing spondylitis. The study's findings and limits: Within matched ankylosing spondylitis synovial fluid, disease-linked clones were reportedly significantly enriched. Some motif variants were previously reported in reactive arthritis synovial fluid and blood. Roughly eight highly homologous variants made up a TCR beta motif that seemed to typify ankylosing spondylitis blood.

Molecular-barcoded quantitative 5'-RACE produced these TCR beta libraries. TCRdb recomputed calls from the 5' RACE reads with MiXCR, one row per CDR3 protein. The sample carries some 52,000 distinct CDR3 sequences, approximately 7% recorded once. This CDR3 is built from 12 residues. Deletions cut 6 bases from V and 12 bases from J, with 15 bases between. This clonotype was recorded many times. What it binds is not known. This TCR came from a female donor with ankylosing spondylitis or in good health (not recorded which). The source material was blood, either unsorted or a sorted T cell fraction (not recorded which). The chain is built from TRBV12-3 or TRBV12-4 and TRBJ2-1; D is ambiguous. CDR3 bases: TGTGCCAGCAGCGCGGACCGAATGAGGCAGTTCTTC. Residues: CASSADRMRQFF.